The 27 T cell receptor beta chains presented below share a single source sample, sequenced in a study of T cell responses to AZD1222 COVID-19 vaccine. The repertoire was sequenced with immunoSEQ multiplex PCR; TCRdb's copy has only in-frame clones and lacks some. The table includes roughly 120,000 clones, about nine tenths detected once. The specimen was peripheral blood, collected on day 0 of AZD1222 vaccination. The receptors originated from an adult in good health.

The V and J genes are TRBV27 and TRBJ1-2; possibly TRBD1 for D (5 bases). The CDR3 is 15 amino acids. Germline V gives CDR1 MNHEY, CDR2 SMNVEV (reference sequence). V lost 10 bases to trimming and J lost 2 bases, with 20 bases between them. The CDR3 is CATGRGGELNYGYTF. CDR3 coding DNA: TGTGCCACCGGGAGGGGAGGTGAACTCAACTATGGCTACACCTTC.

This clone was recorded once. The chain recombines TRBV2 with TRBJ1-2; 11 positions match TRBD1. Losses at the gene ends were 5 bases for V and 7 bases for J; bases not matched to a gene: 3. In germline, CDR1 is SNHLY, CDR2 FYNNEI. The CDR3 contains 13 residues. For the CDR3, the DNA is TGTGCCAGCAGTCTGGACAGGGGGCCTGGCTACACCTTC. This codes for CASSLDRGPGYTF.

V gene TRBV27 combines with J gene TRBJ1-5; D call uncertain. Germline V gene sequence: CDR1 MNHEY, CDR2 SMNVEV (reference sequence). V was clipped by 6 bases and J by 9 bases, with 12 bases between them. The length of the CDR3 is 12 residues. The CDR3, as DNA: TGTGCCAGCAGCCTCGGGGTAGGGCCCCAGCATTTT. Protein: CASSLGVGPQHF.

The chain couples TRBV5-1 to TRBJ2-3, with TRBD2 identical over 8 bases. The CDR3 has 14 residues. Germline CDR1 SGHRS, CDR2 YFSETQ. V lost 2 bases and J lost 5; bases outside the gene matches: 4. Here the CDR3 reads CASSLAGAGDTQYF. CDR3 in DNA: TGCGCCAGCAGCTTAGCGGGGGCGGGAGATACGCAGTATTTT.

The genes are TRBV2 and TRBJ2-2; D is ambiguous. V lost 4 bases, J lost 5 bases, and 8 bases lay in between. The CDR3 has 13 amino acids. Germline CDR1 and CDR2: SNHLY and FYNNEI. CDR3 nucleotide sequence: TGTGCCAGCAGTGTTAGTCAGACCGGGGAGCTGTTTTTT. This gives the protein CASSVSQTGELFF.

This chain joins TRBV5-6 and TRBJ1-1; D ambiguous. Germline V CDR1 and CDR2: SGHDT, YYEEEE. The CDR3 loop spans 16 amino acids. V dropped 3 bases and J dropped 3 bases, with 18 bases sitting between them. In DNA form, the CDR3 reads TGTGCCAGCAGCTCCCCGACTAGACCACTTTACACTGAAGCTTTCTTT. Its protein product is CASSSPTRPLYTEAFF. The variable domain in full, with the rest retrieved from reference TRBV5-6 and TRBJ1-1, is DAGVTQSPTHLIKTRGQQVTLRCSPKSGHDTVSWYQQALGQGPQFIFQYYEEEERQRGNFPDRFSGHQFPNYSSELNVNALLLGDSALYLCASSSPTRPLYTEAFFGQGTRLTVV.

The chain combines TRBV9 with TRBJ1-3, with D hard to call. Trimming left V 3 bases short and J 2 bases short, with 15 bases between. Germline CDR1 SGDLS, CDR2 YYNGEE. There are 16 residues in the CDR3. The DNA for the CDR3 is TGTGCCAGCAGCGGCGGCAGGAGCCCCGCTGGAAACACCATATATTTT. Amino acids: CASSGGRSPAGNTIYF. The variable domain in full, with the rest retrieved from reference TRBV9 and TRBJ1-3, is DSGVTQTPKHLITATGQRVTLRCSPRSGDLSVYWYQQSLDQGLQFLIQYYNGEERAKGNILERFSAQQFPDLHSELNLSSLELGDSALYFCASSGGRSPAGNTIYFGEGSWLTVV.

CDR3: CASFSGHGYTF. The DNA of the CDR3 is TGTGCCAGCTTTTCTGGGCATGGCTACACCTTC. The chain couples TRBV6-5 to TRBJ1-2, with D unresolved. Germline CDR1 is MNHEY and CDR2 is SVGAGI. Trimming removed 8 bases from V and 6 bases from J, with 10 bases in between. The CDR3 has 11 residues.

This clone appeared once. The rearrangement uses TRBV21-1 and TRBJ2-7; the D call of TRBD1 is as the table states it, not checked on the DNA. TRBV21-1 is classified as a pseudogene. The CDR3 extends over 15 amino acids. The chain's CDR3 is CASSKRSRGKHEQYF. CDR3 nucleotide sequence: TGTGCCAGCAGCAAAAGGTCCAGGGGGAAACACGAGCAGTACTTC.

This clone was found once. The chain couples TRBV20-1 to TRBJ1-6, with TRBD1 identical over 9 bases. Germline V lookup: CDR1 DFQATT, CDR2 SNEGSKA (reference sequence). J gave up 8 bases and V 3 bases, and 2 bases lay outside the gene matches. The CDR3 extends over 13 amino acids. CDR3 in amino acids: CSASRTGDSPLHF. The CDR3 region has the DNA TGCAGTGCTAGTCGGACAGGGGATTCACCCCTCCACTTT.

The chain is built from TRBV28 and TRBJ1-1; D is unclear. Between the trimmed V and J ends, which lost 2 bases and 1 base, there was a span of 8 bases. The CDR3 covers 14 residues. Germline V gene lookup returns CDR1 MDHEN and CDR2 SYDVKM. CDR3 sequence (DNA): TGTGCCAGCAGTTTACCGGCATCGAACACTGAAGCTTTCTTT. Translating gives CASSLPASNTEAFF.

The chain recombines TRBV28 with TRBJ1-1; TRBD1 is a possible D gene (5 bases). V was trimmed by 2 bases and J by 1 base, leaving 8 bases between them. Germline loops: CDR1 MDHEN, CDR2 SYDVKM. The CDR3 is made up of 14 amino acids. The CDR3 protein is CASSLRGGNTEAFF. CDR3 sequence (DNA): TGTGCCAGCAGTTTAAGGGGAGGGAACACTGAAGCTTTCTTT. The whole variable domain, remainder taken from reference TRBV28 and TRBJ1-1, is DVKVTQSSRYLVKRTGEKVFLECVQDMDHENMFWYRQDPGLGLRLIYFSYDVKMKEKGDIPEGYSVSREKKERFSLILESASTNQTSMYLCASSLRGGNTEAFFGQGTRLTVV.

The chain joins TRBV3-1 (or the pseudogene TRBV3-2) to TRBJ1-4; D is undetermined. This CDR3 is 15 amino acids long. Deletions cut 2 bases from V and 5 bases from J, with 12 bases between. Per germline, CDR1 LGHDT and CDR2 YNNKEL (reference sequence). The CDR3 coding sequence is TGTGCCAGCAGCCAAACCCCGGGGAAAAATGAAAAACTGTTTTTT. It codes for CASSQTPGKNEKLFF.

The rearrangement links TRBV28 to TRBJ1-1; D remains ambiguous. V shed 8 bases and J shed 5 bases, with 3 bases lying between them. The length of the CDR3 is 9 residues. Germline V gene sequence: CDR1 MDHEN, CDR2 SYDVKM. This CDR3 reads CASGTEAFF. The CDR3 coding sequence is TGTGCCAGCGGTACTGAAGCTTTCTTT.

The gene calls are TRBV4-1 and TRBJ1-1; 10 bases are shared with TRBD1. Per germline, CDR1 MGHRA and CDR2 YSYEKL. The CDR3 contains 15 residues. The junction had 2 bases not matched to a gene; V was cut back by 3 bases and J by 1 base. The CDR3 reads CASSQGQGTNTEAFF. The DNA of the CDR3 is TGCGCCAGCAGCCAGGGACAGGGGACGAACACTGAAGCTTTCTTT.

This clone appeared a single time. The chain is built from TRBV28 and TRBJ1-5; D is perhaps TRBD1 (5 bases). Between the trimmed V and J ends, which lost 6 bases and 1 base, there was a span of 10 bases. The CDR3 is 14 residues long. Germline CDR1 is MDHEN and CDR2 is SYDVKM. CDR3 residues: CASSAPGSNQPQHF. DNA of the CDR3: TGTGCCAGCAGCGCCCCAGGGAGCAATCAGCCCCAGCATTTT.

V and J are TRBV15 and TRBJ2-3; D gene uncertain. The CDR3 has 16 residues. V dropped 1 base and J dropped 0 bases, with 11 bases sitting between them. Looked up from germline, CDR1 is LNHNV and CDR2 is YYDKDF (reference sequence). The CDR3 nucleotides read TGTGCCACCAGCAGAGGGGCTGGTCACAGCACAGATACGCAGTATTTT. Translation gives CATSRGAGHSTDTQYF.

The table lists this clone with a count of one. This chain links TRBV5-6 with TRBJ2-3, with 8 positions matching TRBD2. From germline, CDR1 is SGHDT and CDR2 YYEEEE. This CDR3 has 15 residues. The V segment lost 4 bases and the J segment 1 base; nucleotides outside the gene matches: 5. CDR3 in amino acids: CASSHLTSGTDTQYF. The CDR3 DNA follows: TGTGCCAGCAGCCACCTGACTAGCGGCACAGATACGCAGTATTTT.

The chain combines TRBV7-2 with TRBJ2-7; TRBD1 agrees at 8 bases. The length of the CDR3 is 14 residues. V was pared by 7 bases and J by 0 bases, with 5 bases of the junction left unmatched. Per germline, CDR1 SGHTA and CDR2 FQGNSA. In nucleotides, the CDR3 is TGTGCCAGCAACGGACAGGGCGCCTCCTACGAGCAGTACTTC. Amino acid sequence: CASNGQGASYEQYF.

In its sample, this clone was seen once. CDR3 DNA: TGCGCCAGCAGCCAAGATCTTGTTGGGCAGGGGAACACTGAAGCTTTCTTT. Protein: CASSQDLVGQGNTEAFF. The chain recombines TRBV4-3 with TRBJ1-1; D is perhaps TRBD1 (5 bases). This CDR3 comprises 17 residues. Germline V gene lookup returns CDR1 LGHNA and CDR2 YSLEER. The V and J ends lost 0 bases and 1 base respectively, with 15 bases between them.

The chain has TRBV2 and TRBJ1-2; 9 bases line up with TRBD1. The CDR3 runs to 15 residues. Trimming took 5 bases from V and 2 from J; bases not matched to a gene: 6. CDR1 and CDR2 from the germline V gene are SNHLY and FYNNEI. Written as DNA, the CDR3 is TGTGCCAGCAGTCTCTCCGGGACAGGGAACTATGGCTACACCTTC. Translated, it gives CASSLSGTGNYGYTF.

This chain joins TRBV9 and TRBJ1-1; 7 bases match TRBD1. Looked up from germline, CDR1 is SGDLS and CDR2 is YYNGEE. Trimming cost V 3 bases and J 1 base; bases outside gene matches: 6. This CDR3 contains 15 residues. Written as DNA, the CDR3 is TGTGCCAGCAGCGCACTACAGGGGACGAACACTGAAGCTTTCTTT. It codes for CASSALQGTNTEAFF.

The V gene is TRBV6-5, the J gene TRBJ1-2; 7 nucleotides match TRBD1. The trim removed 8 bases at V and 4 bases at J, leaving 10 bases unmatched. The CDR3 is 14 residues long. Germline V gene sequence: CDR1 MNHEY, CDR2 SVGAGI. The CDR3 loop reads CASSEGAYGYGYTF. The CDR3 DNA follows: TGTGCCAGCTCAGAGGGGGCGTACGGCTATGGCTACACCTTC.

In this sample, this clone turned up a few times. V and J are TRBV2 and TRBJ2-1, with D perhaps matching TRBD1 (5 bases). CDR3 length: 14 residues. V was cut by 6 bases and J by 6 bases, with 15 bases left in between. The V gene's germline CDR1 is SNHLY and CDR2 FYNNEI. CDR3 nucleotides: TGTGCCAGCAGATCCCGGGCCCAGGGCAATGAGCAGTTCTTC. Translated, it gives CASRSRAQGNEQFF.

J is TRBJ1-3 and V is TRBV7-2; D is ambiguous. The CDR3 is 16 amino acids. Trimming removed 1 base at V and 0 bases at J, with 10 bases between. Germline values: CDR1 SGHTA, CDR2 FQGNSA. DNA of the CDR3: TGTGCCAGCAGCTTAGAAGCTCTGGGCTCTGGAAACACCATATATTTT. The encoded protein is CASSLEALGSGNTIYF. Using reference TRBV7-2 and TRBJ1-3 for the parts outside the CDR3, the full variable domain is GAGVSQSPSNKVTEKGKDVELRCDPISGHTALYWYRQSLGQGLEFLIYFQGNSAPDKSGLPSDRFSAERTGGSVSTLTIQRTQQEDSAVYLCASSLEALGSGNTIYFGEGSWLTVV.

The chain joins TRBV4-1 to TRBJ1-1, with no clear D. The V gene lost 0 bases and the J gene lost 7 bases, with 3 bases spanning the gap. Germline V gene lookup returns CDR1 MGHRA and CDR2 YSYEKL. The CDR3 totals 11 residues. CDR3 protein: CASSQDNEAFF. Written as DNA, the CDR3 is TGCGCCAGCAGCCAAGATAATGAAGCTTTCTTT.

V is TRBV18 and J is TRBJ1-5; weak D call: TRBD1 (5 bases). Trimming cost V 2 bases and J 6 bases, with 8 bases left between them. Germline V gives CDR1 KGHSH, CDR2 LQKENI. This CDR3 contains 13 residues. CDR3 DNA sequence: TGTGCCAGCTCACCATCAGGGAGTCAGCCCCAGCATTTT. It encodes CASSPSGSQPQHF.